The 21 T cell receptor beta chains reported below all come from one sample, sequenced in a study of T cells in Graves' hyperthyroidism and ophthalmopathy. Amplified regions were TCR beta CDR3 sequences from RNA transcripts. When the TCR CDR3 underwent first-round RT-PCR, the HTBI primer set was used. MiXCR, applied by TCRdb to the multiplex PCR reads, yields one record per CDR3 protein. The sample yields 350,000 or so distinct CDR3 sequences, around 18% seen once. Input material: blood. These receptors originate from a woman in her thirties or forties with Graves' ophthalmopathy.

A note on this clonotype: A read error is possible here, since a much larger clone lies one base away. The chain combines TRBV10-3 with TRBJ1-1; D uncertain. V lost 5 bases to trimming and J lost 1 base, with 14 bases between them. This CDR3 spans 15 amino acids. The germline V gene encodes CDR1 ENHRY and CDR2 SYGVKD. CDR3 DNA: TGTGCCATCAGTAGGCACTTGGGGAGGAACACTGAAGCTTTCTTT. It yields the protein CAISRHLGRNTEAFF.

This clonotype has only a few counts. This CDR3 reads CASSDLGQPNTEAFF. In DNA form, the CDR3 reads TGTGCCAGCAGTGATTTAGGACAGCCGAACACTGAAGCTTTCTTT. The chain combines TRBV6-1 with TRBJ1-1; D perhaps matches TRBD1 (6 bases). V lost 3 bases and J 1 base, leaving 12 bases between the germline ends. Germline lookup yields CDR1 MNHNS and CDR2 SASEGT. This CDR3 has 15 amino acids.

This clonotype came up many times. The chain uses TRBV5-4 and TRBJ2-7, with 8 positions matching TRBD2. The trim removed 3 bases at V and 5 bases at J, leaving 7 bases unmatched. The CDR3 loop spans 14 amino acids. The germline CDR1 and CDR2 sequences are SGHNT and YYREEE (reference sequence). The CDR3 region has the DNA TGTGCCAGCAGCTCCCGGGGGGGAACGGACGAGCAGTACTTC. Protein sequence: CASSSRGGTDEQYF.

This clonotype was counted at least ten times. V gene TRBV12-3 or TRBV12-4 combines with J gene TRBJ1-2; D unclear. V lost 5 bases, J lost 7 bases, and 17 bases lay in between. The CDR3 extends over 14 amino acids. In nucleotides, the CDR3 is TGTGCCAGCAGTCCGACATCTTCTCGTAGTGGCTACACCTTC. Encoded protein: CASSPTSSRSGYTF.

This clonotype was found many times. The junction departs from the called germline gene at one end, perhaps through a read error. V gene TRBV6-5 combines with J gene TRBJ2-7; no clear D. CDR1 and CDR2 from the germline V gene are MNHEY and SVGAGI. The CDR3 extends over 14 amino acids. CDR3 region: CASSLPLGSYEQCF. As DNA, the CDR3 is TGTGCCAGCAGCCTCCCCCTCGGGTCCTACGAGCAGTGCTTC.

This clonotype was observed a few times. The chain recombines TRBV5-1 with TRBJ2-3; unclear D gene. Deletions cut 1 base from V and 0 bases from J, with 15 bases between. CDR1 is SGHRS and CDR2 is YFSETQ in the germline V gene. The CDR3 covers 17 residues. CDR3 sequence (DNA): TGCGCCAGCAGCTTGTATCCTCCCGGCACTAGCACAGATACGCAGTATTTT. Translating gives CASSLYPPGTSTDTQYF.

Many counts were recorded for this clonotype. Mismatch with germline at one junction end may stem from a read error. This chain links TRBV28 with TRBJ2-5; D is tentatively TRBD1 or TRBD2 (6 bases each). The CDR3 sequence is 13 residues long. The germline V gene has CDR1 MDHEN and CDR2 SYDVKM. The chain's CDR3 is CACSRGGGETQYF. The CDR3 DNA is TGTGCCTGCAGTCGAGGGGGAGGAGAGACCCAGTACTTC.

The sample holds many counts of this clonotype. V usage is TRBV6-5 and J usage is TRBJ1-2; D is perhaps TRBD1 (5 bases). Deletions cut 6 bases from V and 4 bases from J, with 9 bases between. The CDR3 consists of 12 residues. Germline V gene data show CDR1 as MNHEY and CDR2 as SVGAGI. CDR3 DNA sequence: TGTGCCAGCAGCAGGGATACCTATGGCTACACCTTC. Its translation is CASSRDTYGYTF.

This clonotype was seen repeatedly, ten times or more. The chain couples TRBV20-1 to TRBJ2-2; possibly TRBD1 for D (6 bases). CDR1 and CDR2 from the germline V gene are DFQATT and SNEGSKA (reference sequence). This CDR3 is 14 amino acids long. V lost 4 bases and J lost 7, with 16 bases in between. The CDR3 loop reads CSATQGPSGGELFF. DNA for the CDR3: TGCAGTGCTACACAGGGTCCCTCCGGCGGGGAGCTGTTTTTT.

This clonotype has ten or more counts. The genes are TRBV28 and TRBJ1-2; 9 bases map to TRBD1. Germline V gives CDR1 MDHEN, CDR2 SYDVKM. This CDR3 region has 16 residues. V was pared by 6 bases and J by 4 bases, with 12 bases of the junction left unmatched. The CDR3, as DNA: TGTGCCAGCAGATTTACCCCCGGACAGGGGAGCTATGGCTACACCTTC. Amino acids: CASRFTPGQGSYGYTF.

This clonotype was counted many times. The rearrangement joins TRBV19 to TRBJ1-1; D remains ambiguous. The V gene's germline CDR1 is LNHDA and CDR2 SQIVND (reference sequence). The CDR3 is 14 residues long. The V gene lost 7 bases and the J gene lost 5 bases, with 17 bases spanning the gap. The CDR3 region has the DNA TGTGCCAGTAAGGGCGGCGGGGTTGTGACTGAAGCTTTCTTT. It encodes CASKGGGVVTEAFF.

This clonotype was found many times. The chain recombines TRBV9 with TRBJ1-1, with 9 bases identical to TRBD1. V gave up 2 bases and J gave up 0 bases; unmatched junction bases: 5. The germline gives CDR1 SGDLS, CDR2 YYNGEE. This CDR3 is 16 amino acids long. CDR3 loop: CASSVGTGRMNTEAFF. CDR3 in DNA: TGTGCCAGCAGCGTGGGGACAGGGAGGATGAACACTGAAGCTTTCTTT.

The chain carries TRBV29-1 and TRBJ1-2; 8 nucleotides align to TRBD1. J lost 3 bases, V lost 6 bases, and 9 bases had no gene match. CDR3 size: 14 residues. Germline values: CDR1 SQVTM, CDR2 ANQGSEA. The CDR3 DNA reads as TGCAGCGTCGGGGGACAGGTAGGGGACTATGGCTACACCTTC. This gives the protein CSVGGQVGDYGYTF.

This clonotype was counted at least ten times. V is TRBV10-2 and J is TRBJ2-2; D is perhaps TRBD1 or TRBD2 (5 bases each). The germline gives CDR1 WSHSY, CDR2 SAAADI. The germline V and J ends were trimmed by 6 bases and 6 bases, with 11 bases remaining between them. The CDR3 length is 13 residues. The CDR3 loop reads CASRSQGAGELFF. CDR3 bases: TGCGCCAGCAGATCTCAGGGAGCCGGGGAGCTGTTTTTT.

This clonotype was detected a few times. CDR3 sequence (DNA): TGTGCCAGCAGCTTTCGCGGGGATGGAACAGATACGCAGTATTTT. This encodes CASSFRGDGTDTQYF. This rearrangement joins TRBV11-2 to TRBJ2-3; D possibly corresponds to TRBD2 (6 bases). Trimming left V 3 bases short and J 3 bases short, with 13 bases between. The CDR3 has 15 residues. Germline V lookup: CDR1 SGHAT, CDR2 FQNNGV.

There are many counts of this clonotype. At one of its ends the junction is not consistent with the germline gene, which may arise from a read error. The chain uses TRBV7-7 and TRBJ2-1; possible D gene TRBD1, 5 bases. The CDR3 runs 13 residues. Germline values: CDR1 SSHAT, CDR2 FNYEAQ (reference sequence). The CDR3 here is CASSLGPGNEQFF. The DNA of the CDR3 is TGTGCTAGCAGCTTAGGCCCAGGGAATGAGCAGTTCTTC.

To note about this clonotype: This may arise from a read error, as a much more abundant clone is one base away. V usage is TRBV20-1 and J usage is TRBJ2-7; 10 bases fit TRBD2. This CDR3 has 13 amino acids. Germline V CDR1 and CDR2: DFQATT, SNEGSKA (reference sequence). CDR3 DNA sequence: TGCAGTCCAATAGCGGGAGGTGTCTACGAGCAGGACTTC. Protein: CSPIAGGVYEQDF.

In its sample, this clonotype was seen many times. CDR3 nucleotides: TGTGCCAGCAGCCAAGAGCGGGGGCGAAGGACCCAAGCTTTCTTT. This translates into CASSQERGRRTQAFF. The chain employs TRBV4-2 and TRBJ1-1, with D perhaps TRBD1 (6 bases). Trimming cost V 0 bases and J 9 bases, with 17 bases left between them. Germline assignment: CDR1 LGHNA and CDR2 YNFKEQ. CDR3 length: 15 residues.

The table lists this clonotype with many counts. This rearrangement joins TRBV12-5 to TRBJ2-2, with unresolved D. Germline-derived CDR1 and CDR2 are LGHNT and FRNRAP. V was pared by 2 bases and J by 7 bases, with 5 bases between. The CDR3 has 12 residues. Here the CDR3 DNA reads TGTGCTAGTGGTTTGTTTGGCGGGGAGCTGTTTTTT. Protein sequence: CASGLFGGELFF.

The rearrangement joins TRBV27 to TRBJ2-7, with 9 bases matching TRBD2. The CDR3 runs 16 residues. The trim removed 1 base at V and 1 base at J, leaving 5 bases unmatched. Germline V gene data show CDR1 as MNHEY and CDR2 as SMNVEV (reference sequence). CDR3 region: CASSLYAGGVSYEQYF. CDR3 bases: TGTGCCAGCAGTTTATATGCGGGAGGGGTTTCCTACGAGCAGTACTTC.

The gene calls are TRBV5-1 and TRBJ1-1, with a tentative D call TRBD1 (5 bases). This CDR3 is built from 13 residues. Germline values: CDR1 SGHRS, CDR2 YFSETQ. The germline V and J ends were trimmed by 4 bases and 8 bases, with 15 bases remaining between them. This chain's CDR3 is CASSPYRDGEAFF. The CDR3 DNA reads as TGCGCCAGCAGCCCCTACCGGGACGGGGAAGCTTTCTTT.